This note documents a single T cell receptor (beta chain) sequence. The target antigen is unknown. The record originates from a study of OX40 agonist ivuxolimab in advanced cancers. Study at large: Every 2 weeks, patients got intravenous ivuxolimab at one of six dose levels (0.01-10 mg/kg).

The CDR3 sequence is 19 residues long. Unmatched junction bases numbered 13, after V lost 5 bases and J lost 0 bases. CDR1 and CDR2 from the germline V gene are LNHDA and SQIVND (reference sequence). General study points: Determination of antigen specificity was not performed for the expanded peripheral T cells. Expansion of clones was among the lowest in partial responders at 0.1-3.0 mg/kg.

Some clones are missing from TCRdb's copy, which holds only in-frame ones; the method was immunoSEQ multiplex PCR. The sample has 35,000 or so clones; about 80% are singletons. The sequences come from CD4+ or CD8+ T cells sorted from blood, collected in a trial of the OX40 agonist ivuxolimab. The clonotype originates from an adult with an advanced solid tumor such as melanoma, head and neck, liver or kidney cancer. The chain has TRBV19 and TRBJ2-3; 11 bases fit TRBD2. CDR3 sequence reads: CASSGSSSGGHPSTDTQYF. CDR3 DNA: TGTGCCAGTAGTGGCTCTTCTAGCGGGGGGCACCCTAGCACAGATACGCAGTATTTT.